A selection of T cell receptor beta chains follows, all from one sample in a study of blood T cells in healthy people across ages. TCRdb re-called the 5' RACE reads with MiXCR, one entry per CDR3 protein. The data hold 750,000 to 950,000 distinct CDR3 sequences, with about 48% observed a single time. Sample: blood. The receptors come from a man older than 75 in good health. The CDR3 runs from the conserved cysteine through the conserved F or W. The D gene is left open where the match is weak. Clone size, where shown, is once, few, many, or a class for clones that have expanded.

cdr3_length: 14
j_call: TRBJ2-4
d_call: -
v_call: TRBV20-1
clone_size: -
cdr3_nt: TGCAGTGCTAGAGTTTCCTTAGCCAAAAACATTCAGTACTTC
cdr3_aa: CSARVSLAKNIQYF

cdr3_length: 15
j_call: TRBJ2-7
d_call: TRBD1
v_call: TRBV7-9
clone_size: few
cdr3_nt: TGTGCCAGCAGCTTAGATGAGACAGGGAACCGCGAGCAGTACTTC
cdr3_aa: CASSLDETGNREQYF

cdr3_length: 16
j_call: TRBJ2-1
d_call: TRBD2
v_call: TRBV2
clone_size: -
cdr3_nt: TGTGCCAGCAGAGAATTGACTAGCGGGGGGGGCGGTGAGCAGTTCTTC
cdr3_aa: CASRELTSGGGGEQFF

cdr3_length: 13
j_call: TRBJ1-1
d_call: -
v_call: TRBV7-2
clone_size: -
cdr3_nt: TGTGCCAGTAGGACCATAGGGAACGCTGAAGCTTTCTTT
cdr3_aa: CASRTIGNAEAFF

cdr3_length: 20
j_call: TRBJ2-4
d_call: TRBD2
v_call: TRBV7-6
clone_size: -
cdr3_nt: TGTGCCAGCAGTTGGGGGGACGGGACTAGCCACCTACTAGCCAAAAACATTCAGTACTTC
cdr3_aa: CASSWGDGTSHLLAKNIQYF

cdr3_length: 13
j_call: TRBJ2-7
d_call: -
v_call: TRBV3-1
clone_size: few
cdr3_nt: TGTGCCAGCAGCCACCCCAGCTCCTACGAGCAGTACTTC
cdr3_aa: CASSHPSSYEQYF

cdr3_length: 13
j_call: TRBJ2-1
d_call: -
v_call: TRBV5-1
clone_size: -
cdr3_nt: TGCGCCAGCAGAGGCCGGTTCGGGAGTGAGCAGTTCTTC
cdr3_aa: CASRGRFGSEQFF

cdr3_length: 15
j_call: TRBJ2-1
d_call: TRBD2
v_call: TRBV5-1
clone_size: -
cdr3_nt: TGCGCCAGCAGCCCCTCGCAGCGGGAGAGGTATGAGCAGTTCTTC
cdr3_aa: CASSPSQRERYEQFF

cdr3_length: 14
j_call: TRBJ1-1
d_call: -
v_call: TRBV12-3/TRBV12-4
clone_size: few
cdr3_nt: TGTGCCAGCAGCCGCGAGACAGAGGATACTGAAGCTTTCTTT
cdr3_aa: CASSRETEDTEAFF

cdr3_length: 16
j_call: TRBJ2-5
d_call: TRBD2
v_call: TRBV5-6
clone_size: -
cdr3_nt: TGTGCCAGCAGCACAACTAGCGGAGGGGGAAGAGAGACCCAGTACTTC
cdr3_aa: CASSTTSGGGRETQYF

cdr3_length: 15
j_call: TRBJ2-1
d_call: TRBD2
v_call: TRBV10-3
clone_size: -
cdr3_nt: TGTGCCACCAAGGAAAGGACTAGCGCATACAATGAGCAGTTCTTC
cdr3_aa: CATKERTSAYNEQFF

cdr3_length: 16
j_call: TRBJ1-4
d_call: TRBD1
v_call: TRBV3-1
clone_size: -
cdr3_nt: TGTGCCAGCAGCCCCAGCCCGGGACAGCCTAATGAAAAACTGTTTTTT
cdr3_aa: CASSPSPGQPNEKLFF

cdr3_length: 17
j_call: TRBJ2-2
d_call: TRBD2
v_call: TRBV7-9
clone_size: -
cdr3_nt: TGTGCCAGCAGCCCGACTAGCGGGAGACGGAGCACCGGGGAGCTGTTTTTT
cdr3_aa: CASSPTSGRRSTGELFF

cdr3_length: 14
j_call: TRBJ1-2
d_call: -
v_call: TRBV24-1
clone_size: few
cdr3_nt: TGTGCCACCAGTGGAAGTGGGTCCCTTTCCGGCTACACCTTC
cdr3_aa: CATSGSGSLSGYTF

cdr3_length: 15
j_call: TRBJ2-1
d_call: -
v_call: TRBV5-1
clone_size: -
cdr3_nt: TGCGCCAGCAGCTTGGCGATAGGGGTCGGCAATGAGCAGTTCTTC
cdr3_aa: CASSLAIGVGNEQFF

cdr3_length: 13
j_call: TRBJ2-1
d_call: -
v_call: TRBV21-1
clone_size: -
cdr3_nt: TGTGCCAGCAGCAACAGCCCATGGGATGAGCAGTTCTTC
cdr3_aa: CASSNSPWDEQFF

cdr3_length: 15
j_call: TRBJ2-7
d_call: -
v_call: TRBV20-1
clone_size: few
cdr3_nt: TGCAGTGCTAGCTCTCCAGCGGTCAGCTCCTACGAGCAGTACTTC
cdr3_aa: CSASSPAVSSYEQYF

cdr3_length: 14
j_call: TRBJ2-7
d_call: -
v_call: TRBV3-1
clone_size: -
cdr3_nt: TGTGCCAGCAGCCCCACGGCAGGGTCCTTTGAGCAGTACTTC
cdr3_aa: CASSPTAGSFEQYF

cdr3_length: 14
j_call: TRBJ1-3
d_call: -
v_call: TRBV18
clone_size: once
cdr3_nt: TGTGCCAACTCCGAGGGAAGCTCTGGAAACACCATATATTTT
cdr3_aa: CANSEGSSGNTIYF

cdr3_length: 14
j_call: TRBJ2-1
d_call: -
v_call: TRBV29-1
clone_size: few
cdr3_nt: TGCAGCGTTATAGGACGAACTATCTCCAATGAGCAGTTCTTC
cdr3_aa: CSVIGRTISNEQFF

cdr3_length: 18
j_call: TRBJ2-1
d_call: -
v_call: TRBV5-1
clone_size: once
cdr3_nt: TGCGCCAGCAGCTCGGCTCTGGGTAGCGGAGCCTGCAGGAATGAGCAGTTCTTC
cdr3_aa: CASSSALGSGACRNEQFF

cdr3_length: 15
j_call: TRBJ1-1
d_call: TRBD1
v_call: TRBV20-1
clone_size: -
cdr3_nt: TGCAGTGCCCGTCGAGGACAGGGGGTGAACACTGAAGCTTTCTTT
cdr3_aa: CSARRGQGVNTEAFF

cdr3_length: 12
j_call: TRBJ2-3
d_call: TRBD2
v_call: TRBV12-5
clone_size: -
cdr3_nt: TGTGCTAGTGGCCTTGGACTAGCTACGCAGTATTTT
cdr3_aa: CASGLGLATQYF

cdr3_length: 13
j_call: TRBJ2-7
d_call: -
v_call: TRBV11-3
clone_size: once
cdr3_nt: TGTGCCAGCAGCCGAACTCGATCGGGCGAGCAGTACTTC
cdr3_aa: CASSRTRSGEQYF

cdr3_length: 14
j_call: TRBJ2-5
d_call: TRBD2
v_call: TRBV11-1
clone_size: -
cdr3_nt: TGTGCCGGCAGCGCTAGCGGGCCCCAAGAGACCCAGTACTTC
cdr3_aa: CAGSASGPQETQYF

cdr3_length: 15
j_call: TRBJ2-6
d_call: TRBD2
v_call: TRBV6-2/TRBV6-3
clone_size: few
cdr3_nt: TGTGCCACCAAGACGCGGGGGGCTGGGGCCAACGTCCTGACTTTC
cdr3_aa: CATKTRGAGANVLTF

cdr3_length: 13
j_call: TRBJ2-7
d_call: TRBD1
v_call: TRBV6-5
clone_size: -
cdr3_nt: TGTGCCAGCATGCCGGGACAGGGGTACGAGCAGTACTTC
cdr3_aa: CASMPGQGYEQYF

cdr3_length: 15
j_call: TRBJ1-2
d_call: -
v_call: TRBV2
clone_size: -
cdr3_nt: TGTGCCACACAACTTACTGGACAGCCTAACTATGGCTACACCTTC
cdr3_aa: CATQLTGQPNYGYTF

cdr3_length: 16
j_call: TRBJ1-1
d_call: TRBD1
v_call: TRBV6-5
clone_size: few
cdr3_nt: TGTGCCAGCAGTTATGGGAGGACAGGGGGTCCCAGGCAAGCTTTCTTT
cdr3_aa: CASSYGRTGGPRQAFF

cdr3_length: 14
j_call: TRBJ2-7
d_call: -
v_call: TRBV9
clone_size: -
cdr3_nt: TGTGCCAGCAGCGGGGGGGGGCAGTGGGTCGAGCAGTACTTC
cdr3_aa: CASSGGGQWVEQYF

cdr3_length: 12
j_call: TRBJ2-5
d_call: -
v_call: TRBV6-1
clone_size: -
cdr3_nt: TGTGCCAGCAGTGAATTGACGGGACATCGGTACTTC
cdr3_aa: CASSELTGHRYF

cdr3_length: 14
j_call: TRBJ2-7
d_call: TRBD2
v_call: TRBV2
clone_size: -
cdr3_nt: TGTGCCAGCAGTACCCGACTAGCGGGGTACGAGCAGTACTTC
cdr3_aa: CASSTRLAGYEQYF

cdr3_length: 12
j_call: TRBJ2-5
d_call: -
v_call: TRBV24-1
clone_size: -
cdr3_nt: TGTGCCACCAGTCAAGGGTGGGAGACCCAGTACTTC
cdr3_aa: CATSQGWETQYF

cdr3_length: 14
j_call: TRBJ2-1
d_call: -
v_call: TRBV15
clone_size: -
cdr3_nt: TGTGCCACCAGCGGGGGTAGGCCCTACAATGAGCAGTTCTTC
cdr3_aa: CATSGGRPYNEQFF

cdr3_length: 14
j_call: TRBJ1-2
d_call: -
v_call: TRBV12-3/TRBV12-4
clone_size: -
cdr3_nt: TGTGCCAGCAGCTTCGTAATCGGGAACTATGGCTACACCTTC
cdr3_aa: CASSFVIGNYGYTF

cdr3_length: 12
j_call: TRBJ2-5
d_call: -
v_call: TRBV20-1
clone_size: -
cdr3_nt: TGCTCGACTACAGGGTCGCAAGAGACCCAGTACTTC
cdr3_aa: CSTTGSQETQYF

cdr3_length: 14
j_call: TRBJ2-7
d_call: TRBD2
v_call: TRBV5-1
clone_size: -
cdr3_nt: TGCGCCAGCAGCGAGGGGACTACCTCTCGAGAGCAGTACTTC
cdr3_aa: CASSEGTTSREQYF

cdr3_length: 13
j_call: TRBJ2-1
d_call: -
v_call: TRBV10-3
clone_size: few
cdr3_nt: TGTGCCACCGGCCCTCGCTCCTACAATGAGCAGTTCTTC
cdr3_aa: CATGPRSYNEQFF

cdr3_length: 14
j_call: TRBJ2-7
d_call: TRBD2
v_call: TRBV29-1
clone_size: -
cdr3_nt: TGCAGCGTTGGCGGACTAGCGAACTCCTACGAGCAGTACTTC
cdr3_aa: CSVGGLANSYEQYF

cdr3_length: 14
j_call: TRBJ2-4
d_call: -
v_call: TRBV11-2
clone_size: -
cdr3_nt: TGTGCCAGCAGCTTGAGCGGCGGCAAAAACATTCAGTACTTC
cdr3_aa: CASSLSGGKNIQYF

cdr3_length: 15
j_call: TRBJ1-6
d_call: -
v_call: TRBV21-1
clone_size: -
cdr3_nt: TGTGCCAGCAGCGCGCCGGGGGATCCACCCTCACCCCTCCACTTT
cdr3_aa: CASSAPGDPPSPLHF

cdr3_length: 16
j_call: TRBJ2-7
d_call: -
v_call: TRBV28
clone_size: -
cdr3_nt: TGTGCCAGCAGAACTCTCCTGCGGGACACTCCCTACGAGCAGTACTTC
cdr3_aa: CASRTLLRDTPYEQYF

cdr3_length: 16
j_call: TRBJ2-4
d_call: TRBD1
v_call: TRBV13
clone_size: -
cdr3_nt: TGTGCCAGCAGCTTAGCAGGGGGCCGGGCCAAAAACATTCAGTACTTC
cdr3_aa: CASSLAGGRAKNIQYF

cdr3_length: 14
j_call: TRBJ2-1
d_call: -
v_call: TRBV20-1
clone_size: -
cdr3_nt: TGCAGTGCTGAAAAGTCGGTCTCCTACAATGAGCAGTTCTTC
cdr3_aa: CSAEKSVSYNEQFF

cdr3_length: 16
j_call: TRBJ2-1
d_call: TRBD1
v_call: TRBV29-1
clone_size: -
cdr3_nt: TGCAGCGTTGGAGGGACAGTCTTAAGCTCCTACAATGAGCAGTTCTTC
cdr3_aa: CSVGGTVLSSYNEQFF

cdr3_length: 14
j_call: TRBJ2-1
d_call: TRBD1
v_call: TRBV3-1
clone_size: -
cdr3_nt: TGTGCCAGCAGCCACAGGGGGCTGGACAATGAGCAGTTCTTC
cdr3_aa: CASSHRGLDNEQFF

cdr3_length: 17
j_call: TRBJ2-1
d_call: -
v_call: TRBV20-1
clone_size: once
cdr3_nt: TGCAGTGCTAGAGGTGAGGGGGAGGGCCGTTCCTACAATGAGCAGTTCTTC
cdr3_aa: CSARGEGEGRSYNEQFF

cdr3_length: 13
j_call: TRBJ2-1
d_call: -
v_call: TRBV6-5
clone_size: once
cdr3_nt: TGTGCCAGCAGCCGGCAGGGCCCCAATGAGCAGTTCTTC
cdr3_aa: CASSRQGPNEQFF

cdr3_length: 18
j_call: TRBJ2-3
d_call: TRBD2
v_call: TRBV12-3/TRBV12-4
clone_size: -
cdr3_nt: TGTGCCAGCAGGCGCTCCGGGACTAGCGGGAAGACGGGAGATACGCAGTATTTT
cdr3_aa: CASRRSGTSGKTGDTQYF

cdr3_length: 13
j_call: TRBJ2-7
d_call: -
v_call: TRBV6-6
clone_size: -
cdr3_nt: TGTGCCAGCAACTCCCCGGGGACCTACGAGCAGTACTTC
cdr3_aa: CASNSPGTYEQYF

cdr3_length: 15
j_call: TRBJ1-1
d_call: -
v_call: TRBV14
clone_size: -
cdr3_nt: TGTGCCAGCAGCCACGCCGGGGGGCTCGGCACTGAAGCTTTCTTT
cdr3_aa: CASSHAGGLGTEAFF

cdr3_length: 17
j_call: TRBJ2-5
d_call: TRBD2
v_call: TRBV27
clone_size: -
cdr3_nt: TGTGCCAGCAGTAGACTAGCGGGAGTGGGCACCCAAGGGACCCAGTACTTC
cdr3_aa: CASSRLAGVGTQGTQYF